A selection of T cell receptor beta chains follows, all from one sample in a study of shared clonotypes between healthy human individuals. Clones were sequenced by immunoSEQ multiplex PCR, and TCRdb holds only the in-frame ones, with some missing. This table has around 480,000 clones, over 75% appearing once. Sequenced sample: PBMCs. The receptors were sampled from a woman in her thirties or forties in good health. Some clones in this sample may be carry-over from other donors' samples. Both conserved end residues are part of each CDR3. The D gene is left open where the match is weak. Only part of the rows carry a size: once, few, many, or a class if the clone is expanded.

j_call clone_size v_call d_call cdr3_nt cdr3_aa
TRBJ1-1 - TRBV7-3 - TGTGCCAGCAGCTTAATATTTGGGGGACTGGTGAACACTGAAGCTTTCTTT CASSLIFGGLVNTEAFF
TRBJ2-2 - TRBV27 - TGTGCCAGCAGTTCCCGTCGCACCGGGGAGCTGTTTTTT CASSSRRTGELFF
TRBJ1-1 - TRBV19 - TGTGCCAGTAATACCGGACACACGAACACTGAAGCTTTCTTT CASNTGHTNTEAFF
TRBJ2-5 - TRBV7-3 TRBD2 TGTGCCAGCAGCTTTAGAGCGGGAGGGCAAGAGACCCAGTACTTC CASSFRAGGQETQYF
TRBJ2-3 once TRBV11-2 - TGTGCCAGCAGCTTAACCAGGTTGTCAACAGATACGCAGTATTTT CASSLTRLSTDTQYF
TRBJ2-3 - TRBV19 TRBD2 TGTGCCAGTAGTGCACCCGGGACTAGCGTTTCAGATACGCAGTATTTT CASSAPGTSVSDTQYF
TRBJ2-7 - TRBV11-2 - TGTGCCAGCAGCCCAAGGTCTCCAGGAAGTTACGAGCAGTACTTC CASSPRSPGSYEQYF
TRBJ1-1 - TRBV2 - TGTGCCAGCAGTGAGAGGCGGGGGGCCAAAGCTTTCTTT CASSERRGAKAFF
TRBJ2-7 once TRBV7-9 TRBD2 TGTGCCATCCTGGGACTAGCGGGAGAGTTCGACGAGCAGTACTTC CAILGLAGEFDEQYF
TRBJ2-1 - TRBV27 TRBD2 TGTGCCAGCAGTATACGACTAGCGGCTTTCGATGAGCAGTTCTTC CASSIRLAAFDEQFF
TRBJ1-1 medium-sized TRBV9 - TGTGCCAGCAGCAAGGGGATGAACACTGAAGCTTTCTTT CASSKGMNTEAFF
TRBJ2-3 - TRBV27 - TGTGCCAGCAGTTTATCGATTGCGGAGACCCATACGCAGTATTTT CASSLSIAETHTQYF
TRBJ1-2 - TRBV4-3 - TGCGCCAGCAGCCAAGAAGAAGGGGTACGCGGCTACACCTTC CASSQEEGVRGYTF
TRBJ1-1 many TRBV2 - TGTGCCACCAGGGGTTTTAACACTGAAGCTTTCTTT CATRGFNTEAFF
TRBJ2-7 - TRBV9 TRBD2 TGTGCCAGCAGCGCCGTACGACTAGCGGGGACCCACGAGCAGTACTTC CASSAVRLAGTHEQYF
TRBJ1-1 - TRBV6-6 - TGTGCCAGCAGTTACTCGATGCAGGGCGGAACTGAAGCTTTCTTT CASSYSMQGGTEAFF
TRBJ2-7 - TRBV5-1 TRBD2 TGCGCCAGCAGCTCGGGCGAACCGGGACTAGCATTTTCCGAGCAGTACTTC CASSSGEPGLAFSEQYF
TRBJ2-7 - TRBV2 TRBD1 TGTGCCAGTGGAGGTGGACAGGGGAGGGACGAGCAGTACTTC CASGGGQGRDEQYF
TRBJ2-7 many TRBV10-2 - TGCGCCAGCAGTGATTTGGACGGAGCCTACGAGCAGTACTTC CASSDLDGAYEQYF
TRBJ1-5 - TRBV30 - TGTGCCTGGAGTGTGGGGAGCAATCAGCCCCAGCATTTT CAWSVGSNQPQHF
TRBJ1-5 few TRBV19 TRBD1 TGTGCCAGTACCCTGACAGGGGGCGATCAGCCCCAGCATTTT CASTLTGGDQPQHF
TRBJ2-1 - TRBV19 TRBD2 TGTGCCAGTCGGACTAGCGGGAGCTACAATGAGCAGTTCTTC CASRTSGSYNEQFF
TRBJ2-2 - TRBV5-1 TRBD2 TGCGCCAGCAGCCCGACTAGCGGAACCAACACCGGGGAGCTGTTTTTT CASSPTSGTNTGELFF
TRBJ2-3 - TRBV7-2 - TGTGCCAGCAGCTTAGTCGTCTCCTCGGATACGCAGTATTTT CASSLVVSSDTQYF
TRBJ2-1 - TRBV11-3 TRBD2 TGTGCCAGCAGCTTAGACGGAGGGGCTAGCGGGAGGCACAATGAGCAGTTCTTC CASSLDGGASGRHNEQFF
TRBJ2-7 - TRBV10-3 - TGTGCCATCAGTGAGTCGTTGGACGAGCAGTACTTC CAISESLDEQYF
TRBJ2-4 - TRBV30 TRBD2 TGTGCCTGGACCAAGGGAGGGCCAAACATTCAGTACTTC CAWTKGGPNIQYF
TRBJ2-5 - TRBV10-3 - TGTGCCATCAGTGGTGACAGGAATCAAGAGACCCAGTACTTC CAISGDRNQETQYF
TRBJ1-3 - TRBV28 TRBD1 TGTGCCAGCGAGCCCCAGGGGGAGGTAGGAAACACCATATATTTT CASEPQGEVGNTIYF
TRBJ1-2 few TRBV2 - TGTGCCAGCAGTGGATCGGACAGCACCGACGATGGCTACACCTTC CASSGSDSTDDGYTF
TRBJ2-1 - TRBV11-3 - TGTGCCAGCAGCTTGACAGGGAGGGTCTCGGGTGAGCAGTTCTTC CASSLTGRVSGEQFF
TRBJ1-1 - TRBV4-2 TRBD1 TGTGCCAGCACCTTCGGGGACAGGAACACTGAAGCTTTCTTT CASTFGDRNTEAFF
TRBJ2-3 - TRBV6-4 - TGTGCCAGCAGAGGAAACAGGGACCGCGCAGATACGCAGTATTTT CASRGNRDRADTQYF
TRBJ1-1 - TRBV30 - TGTGCCTGGAGTGTACGGTACACTGAAGCTTTCTTT CAWSVRYTEAFF
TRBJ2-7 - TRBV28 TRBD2 TGTGCCAGCAGTTTTTCTAGCGGGAGGTTCTACGAGCAGTACTTC CASSFSSGRFYEQYF
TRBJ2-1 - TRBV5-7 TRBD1 TGTGCCAGCAGCCAGGATTGGGACAGGCCCCCCAATGAGCAGTTCTTC CASSQDWDRPPNEQFF
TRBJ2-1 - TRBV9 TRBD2 TGTGCCAGCAGCGCCGCCTGGCGGGAGCTGAATGAGCAGTTCTTC CASSAAWRELNEQFF
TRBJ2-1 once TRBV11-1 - TGTGCCAGCAGCTCCTCCCGACTGCACGATGAGCAGTTCTTC CASSSSRLHDEQFF
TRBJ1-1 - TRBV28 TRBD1 TGTGCCAGCAGCTCACGACAGGGGTTATCATACACTGAAGCTTTCTTT CASSSRQGLSYTEAFF
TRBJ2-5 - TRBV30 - TGTGCCTGTTTAAAGAGTTTTTCGGAGACCCAGTACTTC CACLKSFSETQYF
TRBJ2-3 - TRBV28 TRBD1 TGTGCCAGCAGACAGGGGCTAGGCACAGATACGCAGTATTTT CASRQGLGTDTQYF
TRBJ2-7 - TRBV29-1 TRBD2 TGCAGCGTTGAACTAGCGGGAGGCGAGCAGTACTTC CSVELAGGEQYF
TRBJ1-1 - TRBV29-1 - TGCAGCGTCCCGGACAGAGCGAACACTGAAGCTTTCTTT CSVPDRANTEAFF
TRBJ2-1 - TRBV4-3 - TGCGCCAGCAGCCAAGATTGGGGCAGGGGCGTTAACTACAATGAGCAGTTCTTC CASSQDWGRGVNYNEQFF
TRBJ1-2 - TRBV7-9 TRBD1 TGTGCCAGCAGCTTAGCGGGGACAGGGAAAAACTATGGCTACACCTTC CASSLAGTGKNYGYTF
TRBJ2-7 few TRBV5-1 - TGCGCCAGCAGCCCCCCAGTGGCCTACGAGCAGTACTTC CASSPPVAYEQYF
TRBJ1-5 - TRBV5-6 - TGTGCCAGCAGCTTGGGGGGAGATGGCGGCAATCAGCCCCAGCATTTT CASSLGGDGGNQPQHF
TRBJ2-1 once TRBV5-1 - TGCGCCAGCAGCTCGACGGGGCCCTACAATGAGCAGTTCTTC CASSSTGPYNEQFF
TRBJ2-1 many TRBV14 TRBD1 TGTGCCAGCAGCTTTACGACCGGGACAGGGAAGTTTGAGTCCTACAATGAGCAGTTCTTC CASSFTTGTGKFESYNEQFF
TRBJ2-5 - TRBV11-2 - TGTGCCAGCAGCTTAACGTCAGGTGGAAGGGAGCAGTACTTC CASSLTSGGREQYF
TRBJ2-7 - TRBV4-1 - TGCGCCAGCAGCAAACGGGACTCCTACGAGCAGTACTTC CASSKRDSYEQYF
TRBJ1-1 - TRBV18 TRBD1 TGTGCCAGCTCACAAAGAACAGGGGCCCACCAGAACACTGAAGCTTTCTTT CASSQRTGAHQNTEAFF